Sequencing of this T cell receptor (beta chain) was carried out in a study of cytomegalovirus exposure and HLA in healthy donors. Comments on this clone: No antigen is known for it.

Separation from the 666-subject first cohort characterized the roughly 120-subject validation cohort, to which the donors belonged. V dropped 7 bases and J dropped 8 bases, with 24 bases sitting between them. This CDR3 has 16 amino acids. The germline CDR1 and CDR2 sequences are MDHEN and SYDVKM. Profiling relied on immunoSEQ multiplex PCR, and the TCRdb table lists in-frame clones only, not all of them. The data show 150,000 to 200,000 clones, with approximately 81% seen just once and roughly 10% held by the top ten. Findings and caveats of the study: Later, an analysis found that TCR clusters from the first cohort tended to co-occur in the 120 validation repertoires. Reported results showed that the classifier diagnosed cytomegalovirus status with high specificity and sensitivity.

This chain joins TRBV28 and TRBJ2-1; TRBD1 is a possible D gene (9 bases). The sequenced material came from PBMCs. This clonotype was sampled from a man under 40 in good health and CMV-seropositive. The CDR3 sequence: CASIERGGQGFDEQFF. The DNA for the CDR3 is TGTGCCAGCATCGAACGGGGGGGACAGGGTTTCGATGAGCAGTTCTTC.